The 2 T cell receptor beta chains below all came from one sample that was sequenced in a study of shared clonotypes between healthy human individuals. Profiled with immunoSEQ multiplex PCR; TCRdb holds only in-frame clones, not every one. The sample has 470,000 or so clones; around four fifths are singletons. Sequenced sample: PBMCs. The receptors stem from a woman in her 40s in good health. Some clones in this sample may be carry-over from other donors' samples.

The CDR3 loop reads CASSGDLGGYLGNTIYF. The CDR3 DNA sequence: TGTGCCAGCAGCGGCGATCTAGGGGGCTATTTAGGAAACACCATATATTTT. The rearrangement joins TRBV9 to TRBJ1-3; 7 bases agree with TRBD1. CDR3 length: 17 residues. V shed 3 bases, J shed 4 bases, and the junction held 13 bases outside the gene matches. Germline assignment: CDR1 SGDLS and CDR2 YYNGEE.

The chain uses TRBV5-1 and TRBJ1-2; 8 nucleotides align to TRBD1. V dropped 3 bases and J dropped 0; count of bases not matched to a gene: 7. CDR1 and CDR2 from the germline V gene are SGHRS and YFSETQ. CDR3 length: 16 amino acids. CDR3 in amino acids: CASSWGQGAANYGYTF. In nucleotides, the CDR3 is TGCGCCAGCAGCTGGGGTCAGGGGGCCGCTAACTATGGCTACACCTTC.